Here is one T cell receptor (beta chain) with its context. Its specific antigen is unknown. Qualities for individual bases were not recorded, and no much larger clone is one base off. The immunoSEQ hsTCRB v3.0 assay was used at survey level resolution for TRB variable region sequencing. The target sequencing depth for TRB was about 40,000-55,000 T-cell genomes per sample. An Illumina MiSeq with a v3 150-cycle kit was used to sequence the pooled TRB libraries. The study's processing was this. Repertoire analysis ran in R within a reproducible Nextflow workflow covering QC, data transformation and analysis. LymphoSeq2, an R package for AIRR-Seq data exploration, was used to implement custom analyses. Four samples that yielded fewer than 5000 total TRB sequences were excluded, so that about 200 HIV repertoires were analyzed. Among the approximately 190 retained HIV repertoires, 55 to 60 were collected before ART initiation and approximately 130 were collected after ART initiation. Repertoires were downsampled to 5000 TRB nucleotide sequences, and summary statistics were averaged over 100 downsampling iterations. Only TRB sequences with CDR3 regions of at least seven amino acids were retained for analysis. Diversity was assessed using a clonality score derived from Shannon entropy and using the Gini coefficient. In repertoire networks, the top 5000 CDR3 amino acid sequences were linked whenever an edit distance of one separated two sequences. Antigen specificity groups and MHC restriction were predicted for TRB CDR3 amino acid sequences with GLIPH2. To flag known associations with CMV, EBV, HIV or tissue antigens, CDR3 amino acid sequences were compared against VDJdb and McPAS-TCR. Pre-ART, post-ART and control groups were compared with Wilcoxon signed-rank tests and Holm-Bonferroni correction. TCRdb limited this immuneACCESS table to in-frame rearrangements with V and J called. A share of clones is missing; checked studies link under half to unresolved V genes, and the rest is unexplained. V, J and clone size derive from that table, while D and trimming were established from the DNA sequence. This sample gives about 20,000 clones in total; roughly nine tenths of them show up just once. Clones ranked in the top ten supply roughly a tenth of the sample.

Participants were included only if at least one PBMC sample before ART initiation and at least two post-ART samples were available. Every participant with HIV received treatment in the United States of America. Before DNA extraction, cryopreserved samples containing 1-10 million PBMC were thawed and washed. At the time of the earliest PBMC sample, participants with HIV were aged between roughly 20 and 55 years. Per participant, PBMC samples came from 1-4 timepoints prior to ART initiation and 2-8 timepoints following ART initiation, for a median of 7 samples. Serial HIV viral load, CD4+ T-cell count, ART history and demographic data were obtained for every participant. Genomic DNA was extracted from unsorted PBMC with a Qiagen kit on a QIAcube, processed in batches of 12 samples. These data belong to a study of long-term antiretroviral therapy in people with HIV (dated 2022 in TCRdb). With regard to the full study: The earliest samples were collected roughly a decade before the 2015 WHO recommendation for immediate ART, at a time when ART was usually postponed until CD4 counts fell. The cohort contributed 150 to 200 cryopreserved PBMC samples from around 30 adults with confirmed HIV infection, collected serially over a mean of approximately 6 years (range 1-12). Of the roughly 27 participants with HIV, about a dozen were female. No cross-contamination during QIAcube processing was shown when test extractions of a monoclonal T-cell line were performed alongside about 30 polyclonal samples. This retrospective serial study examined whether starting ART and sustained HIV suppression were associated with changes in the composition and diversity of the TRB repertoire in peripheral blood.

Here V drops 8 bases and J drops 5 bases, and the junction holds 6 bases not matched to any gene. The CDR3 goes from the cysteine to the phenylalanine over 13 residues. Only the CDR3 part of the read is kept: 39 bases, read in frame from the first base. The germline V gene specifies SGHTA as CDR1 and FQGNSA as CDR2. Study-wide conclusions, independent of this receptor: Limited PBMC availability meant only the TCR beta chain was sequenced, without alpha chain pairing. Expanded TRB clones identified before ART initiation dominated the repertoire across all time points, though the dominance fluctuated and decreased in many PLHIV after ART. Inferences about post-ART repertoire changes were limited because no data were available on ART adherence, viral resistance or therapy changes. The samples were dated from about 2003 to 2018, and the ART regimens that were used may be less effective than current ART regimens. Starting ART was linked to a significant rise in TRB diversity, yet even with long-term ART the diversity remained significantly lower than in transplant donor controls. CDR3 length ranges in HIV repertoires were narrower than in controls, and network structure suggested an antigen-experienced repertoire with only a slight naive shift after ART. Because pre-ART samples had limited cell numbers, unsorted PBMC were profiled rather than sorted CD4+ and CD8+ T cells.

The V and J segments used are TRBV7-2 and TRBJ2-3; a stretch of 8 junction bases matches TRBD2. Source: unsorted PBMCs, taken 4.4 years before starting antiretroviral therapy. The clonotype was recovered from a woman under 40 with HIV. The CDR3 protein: CASGAGAGDTQYF. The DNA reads TGTGCCAGCGGAGCGGGGGCGGGAGATACGCAGTATTTT. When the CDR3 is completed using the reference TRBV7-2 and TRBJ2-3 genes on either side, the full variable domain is GAGVSQSPSNKVTEKGKDVELRCDPISGHTALYWYRQSLGQGLEFLIYFQGNSAPDKSGLPSDRFSAERTGGSVSTLTIQRTQQEDSAVYLCASGAGAGDTQYFGPGTRLTVL.